The 30 T cell receptor beta chains listed next were all sequenced from one sample in a study of CD8+ T cells in alopecia areata. Specimens obtained from alopecia areata patients comprised lesional scalp punch biopsies and peripheral blood. cDNA reverse transcribed from extracted RNA served as the sequencing template. Profiled with immunoSEQ multiplex PCR; TCRdb holds only in-frame clones, not every one. The sample holds roughly 12,000 clones, 60% seen once. Sequences were obtained from skin. These receptors were collected from a human donor with alopecia areata.

This sequence joins TRBV19 and TRBJ1-1; 7 bases map to TRBD1. CDR1 LNHDA and CDR2 SQIVND come from the germline V gene (reference sequence). V lost 8 bases and J lost 1; bases outside the gene matches: 7. This CDR3 has 14 amino acids. CDR3 sequence reads: CASFTGASNTEAFF. For the CDR3, the DNA is TGTGCCAGTTTTACAGGGGCCTCGAACACTGAAGCTTTCTTT.

The chain recombines TRBV7-6 with TRBJ1-5; 10 bases fit TRBD1. The CDR3 spans 17 residues. The germline V gene encodes CDR1 SGHVS and CDR2 FNYEAQ. Trimming at V came to 4 bases and at J to 2 bases, leaving 8 bases not matched to a gene. CDR3 amino acids: CASSSGTGAWGNQPQHF. CDR3 in DNA: TGTGCCAGCAGCTCGGGGACAGGGGCGTGGGGCAATCAGCCCCAGCATTTT.

This clone is classed as large. The chain is built from TRBV19 and TRBJ1-2; no clear D. CDR3 length equals 14 residues. Trimming stripped 9 bases from V and 2 bases from J, with 16 bases between. Germline V gene sequence: CDR1 LNHDA, CDR2 SQIVND (reference sequence). The CDR3 DNA reads TGTGCCAGCATTTGGAGTGGCGGGAACTATGGCTACACCTTC. It yields the protein CASIWSGGNYGYTF.

The gene calls are TRBV5-1 and TRBJ2-5; the D is unclear. The CDR3 contains 13 residues. Germline CDR1 is SGHRS and CDR2 is YFSETQ. V was pared by 3 bases and J by 3 bases, with 9 bases between. DNA of the CDR3: TGCGCCAGCAGCTCCAACAGTGAAGAGACCCAGTACTTC. Its protein product is CASSSNSEETQYF.

The sample holds one count of this clone. The chain couples TRBV30 to TRBJ1-3; D gene ambiguous. Trimming removed 0 bases at V and 4 bases at J, with 4 bases between. The CDR3 consists of 12 residues. The germline V gene has CDR1 GTSNPN and CDR2 SVGIG (reference sequence). Here the CDR3 DNA reads TGTGCCTGGAGTGTAGCGGGAAACACCATATATTTT. It specifies CAWSVAGNTIYF.

The CDR3 DNA sequence: TGTGCCAGCAGTGATGTATGGGTCTATGGCTACACCTTC. This codes for CASSDVWVYGYTF. The genes are TRBV6-1 and TRBJ1-2; D gene ambiguous. The V and J ends lost 3 bases and 4 bases respectively, with 9 bases between them. CDR1 and CDR2 from the germline V gene are MNHNS and SASEGT. This CDR3 region has 13 residues.

Notes on this clone: Other DNA sequences in the sample encode the same CDR3. The chain links TRBV4-1 to TRBJ1-1; D unclear. V dropped 0 bases and J dropped 5 bases, with 7 bases sitting between them. The CDR3 runs 13 residues. Germline assignment: CDR1 MGHRA and CDR2 YSYEKL. The CDR3, as DNA: TGCGCCAGCAGCCAAGATGGCGAGACTGAAGCTTTCTTT. Encoded protein: CASSQDGETEAFF.

This clone was seen more than once but under ten times. V gene TRBV7-9 combines with J gene TRBJ1-1, with D unresolved. V was clipped by 4 bases and J by 7 bases, with 13 bases between them. This CDR3 has 13 amino acids. CDR1 is SEHNR, CDR2 FQNEAQ, per germline (reference sequence). The CDR3 protein is CASSSFSGREAFF. Here the CDR3 DNA reads TGTGCCAGCAGCTCGTTCTCGGGCCGTGAAGCTTTCTTT.

The chain uses TRBV7-9 and TRBJ2-3, with 9 bases identical to TRBD1. Trimming at V came to 3 bases and at J to 4 bases, leaving 11 bases not matched to a gene. The CDR3 contains 17 residues. Germline CDR1 reads SEHNR; CDR2 reads FQNEAQ (reference sequence). The CDR3 protein is CASSFRSGTGYADTQYF. The DNA of the CDR3 is TGTGCCAGCAGCTTCCGTTCCGGGACAGGGTATGCAGATACGCAGTATTTT.

This chain joins TRBV9 and TRBJ2-3; 11 nucleotides align to TRBD2. The CDR3 is 17 amino acids. The V and J ends lost 2 bases and 6 bases, in that order; junction bases with no gene match: 11. The germline gives CDR1 SGDLS, CDR2 YYNGEE. The chain's CDR3 is CASSVEFGTSGLDTQYF. CDR3 DNA sequence: TGTGCCAGCAGCGTGGAATTTGGGACTAGCGGCCTTGATACGCAGTATTTT.

The V call is TRBV30, the J call TRBJ1-4; 9 positions match TRBD1. V lost 2 bases, J lost 12 bases, and 10 bases stayed unmatched. CDR3 size: 14 residues. In germline, CDR1 is GTSNPN, CDR2 SVGIG (reference sequence). In DNA, the CDR3 is TGTGCCTGGAGTCCCGGGACAGGGAGTGAGGAACTGTTTTTT. Amino acid sequence: CAWSPGTGSEELFF.

This sequence joins TRBV27 and TRBJ1-2; 7 bases map to TRBD1. The CDR3 covers 14 residues. CDR1 MNHEY and CDR2 SMNVEV come from the germline V gene (reference sequence). V trimming: 5 bases; J trimming: 2 bases; junction bases outside the gene matches: 5. CDR3 loop: CASSPKTGNYGYTF. In DNA, the CDR3 is TGTGCCAGCAGTCCCAAGACAGGGAACTATGGCTACACCTTC.

The chain has TRBV28 and TRBJ2-3, with D possibly being TRBD2 (6 bases). The CDR3 consists of 12 residues. V was clipped by 6 bases and J by 4 bases, with 8 bases between them. Germline CDR1 MDHEN, CDR2 SYDVKM. In DNA form, the CDR3 reads TGTGCCAGCAGGCGACTAGCAGATACGCAGTATTTT. Protein sequence: CASRRLADTQYF.

V gene TRBV5-4 combines with J gene TRBJ2-1; D is undetermined. V shed 4 bases and J shed 3 bases, with 14 bases lying between them. CDR3 size: 15 residues. Germline CDR1 reads SGHNT; CDR2 reads YYREEE (reference sequence). The CDR3 DNA reads as TGTGCCAGCAGCGGCGGACGGATTATCTACAATGAGCAGTTCTTC. It yields the protein CASSGGRIIYNEQFF.

The gene calls are TRBV29-1 and TRBJ2-6; D may be TRBD1 (5 bases). There are 16 residues in the CDR3. Trimming removed 3 bases at V and 1 base at J, with 13 bases between. The germline CDR1 and CDR2 sequences are SQVTM and ANQGSEA. The CDR3 bases are TGCAGCGTTGAGACAGACATCGGATCTGGGGCCAACGTCCTGACTTTC. This translates into CSVETDIGSGANVLTF.

Only a few counts were recorded for this clone. This chain joins TRBV6-6 and TRBJ1-2; D is unresolved. V gave up 5 bases and J gave up 2 bases, with 9 bases separating them. Germline V CDR1 and CDR2: MNHNY, SVGAGI (reference sequence). The CDR3 runs 13 residues. This CDR3 is CASSPGSNYGYTF. The DNA of the CDR3 is TGTGCCAGCAGTCCCGGATCGAACTATGGCTACACCTTC.

The rearrangement links TRBV30 to TRBJ1-4, with 7 bases identical to TRBD1. This CDR3 is 12 amino acids long. Germline V gene sequence: CDR1 GTSNPN, CDR2 SVGIG (reference sequence). After removal of 8 bases from V and 12 bases from J, the junction contained 12 bases not matched to a gene. Here the CDR3 reads CAAQQGQRELFF. The DNA of the CDR3 is TGTGCCGCCCAGCAGGGACAGCGGGAACTGTTTTTT.

This rearrangement joins TRBV4-2 to TRBJ2-1; tentative D call: TRBD2 (6 bases). The V gene lost 0 bases and the J gene lost 4 bases, with 37 bases spanning the gap. CDR3 length: 24 amino acids. Germline CDR1 is LGHNA and CDR2 is YNFKEQ. Written as DNA, the CDR3 is TGTGCCAGCAGCCAAGAGAAGGGGCTAGCGTTCTTCTCGGGGGTGGGGACGGAGTACAATGAGCAGTTCTTC. Encoded protein: CASSQEKGLAFFSGVGTEYNEQFF.

This rearrangement joins TRBV21-1 to TRBJ2-4; TRBD1, the table's D call, lacks a check against the DNA. TRBV21-1 is recorded as a pseudogene. The length of the CDR3 is 18 residues. The CDR3 reads CASSKTSGVKEAKNIQYF. DNA for the CDR3: TGTGCCAGCAGCAAAACGTCAGGGGTTAAGGAAGCCAAAAACATTCAGTACTTC.

This clone occurred a few times. The rearrangement uses TRBV11-2 and TRBJ2-7, with 16 bases aligning to TRBD2. Unmatched junction bases numbered 4, after V lost 5 bases and J lost 9 bases. Germline V gene sequence: CDR1 SGHAT, CDR2 FQNNGV. The CDR3 runs 14 residues. The CDR3 DNA is TGTGCCAGCAGCCCAGGGACTAGCGGGAGGGTGCAGTACTTC. Encoded protein: CASSPGTSGRVQYF. The whole variable domain, remainder taken from reference TRBV11-2 and TRBJ2-7, is EAGVAQSPRYKIIEKRQSVAFWCNPISGHATLYWYQQILGQGPKLLIQFQNNGVVDDSQLPKDRFSAERLKGVDSTLKIQPAKLEDSAVYLCASSPGTSGRVQYFGPGTRLTVT.

The chain employs TRBV27 and TRBJ1-6; D call uncertain. V lost 5 bases, J lost 4 bases, and 3 bases lay in between. The CDR3 extends over 12 amino acids. Germline V gene lookup returns CDR1 MNHEY and CDR2 SMNVEV (reference sequence). The CDR3 region has the DNA TGTGCCAGCAGTCCTTATAATTCACCCCTCCACTTT. It yields the protein CASSPYNSPLHF.

The rearrangement joins TRBV15 to TRBJ1-1; D is perhaps TRBD1 (6 bases). The ends were cut back, 0 bases at V and 0 bases at J, with 11 bases in the middle. This CDR3 has 16 residues. CDR1 and CDR2 (germline): LNHNV, YYDKDF (reference sequence). The CDR3 nucleotides read TGTGCCACCAGCAGAGATGGGGACACCATGAACACTGAAGCTTTCTTT. It codes for CATSRDGDTMNTEAFF.

The chain is built from TRBV7-2 and TRBJ1-1; a weak D match, TRBD1 (5 bases). V lost 4 bases and J 7 bases, leaving 16 bases between the germline ends. From germline, CDR1 is SGHTA and CDR2 FQGNSA. The CDR3 has 14 residues. This CDR3 is CASSSDPGRNEAFF. The CDR3 nucleotides read TGTGCCAGCAGCTCCGACCCAGGGCGAAATGAAGCTTTCTTT.

In this sample, this clone turned up once. CDR3 bases: TGTGCCAGCTCACCAGTACAATCCGATGGCTACACCTTC. It encodes CASSPVQSDGYTF. The rearrangement uses TRBV18 and TRBJ1-2; D uncertain. Trimming shortened V by 2 bases and J by 6 bases, and 10 bases separated the two germline ends. This CDR3 is built from 13 residues. Germline CDR1 reads KGHSH; CDR2 reads LQKENI.

This chain uses TRBV19 with TRBJ2-5, with D possibly TRBD2 on 6 matching bases. The CDR3 loop spans 14 amino acids. CDR1 is LNHDA and CDR2 is SQIVND in the germline V gene (reference sequence). The V and J ends lost 2 bases and 11 bases respectively, with 18 bases between them. The CDR3 DNA is TGTGCCAGTAGTATAACCGCGGCGGGACCGGAGCAGTACTTC. Protein product: CASSITAAGPEQYF.

This clone was observed a few times. The V gene is TRBV6-5, the J gene TRBJ1-2, with no clear D. The CDR3 is 13 residues long. Trimming shortened V by 0 bases and J by 4 bases, and 6 bases separated the two germline ends. From germline, CDR1 is MNHEY and CDR2 SVGAGI. The CDR3 loop is CASSYSRGYGYTF. The CDR3 bases are TGTGCCAGCAGTTACTCTCGTGGCTATGGCTACACCTTC.

The rearrangement links TRBV4-1 to TRBJ2-2, with D perhaps assigned TRBD1 or TRBD2 (5 bases each). Germline V gene lookup returns CDR1 MGHRA and CDR2 YSYEKL. This CDR3 is 18 amino acids long. V was cut by 0 bases and J by 0 bases, with 14 bases left in between. CDR3 loop: CASSQEGPGQANTGELFF. The DNA for the CDR3 is TGCGCCAGCAGCCAAGAGGGCCCGGGGCAGGCGAACACCGGGGAGCTGTTTTTT.

J is TRBJ2-7 and V is TRBV10-3, with a tentative D call TRBD1 (6 bases). The CDR3 covers 15 residues. The V end was cut by 6 bases, the J end by 0 bases, with 15 bases between. Germline V gives CDR1 ENHRY, CDR2 SYGVKD. The DNA for the CDR3 is TGTGCCATCAGAGCCAGGACAGCCACCTCCTACGAGCAGTACTTC. This translates into CAIRARTATSYEQYF.

The V gene is TRBV29-1, the J gene TRBJ2-2; 7 bases are shared with TRBD1. CDR1 is SQVTM, CDR2 ANQGSEA, per germline. V shed 7 bases and J 6 bases; nucleotides not matched to a gene: 8. The CDR3 runs to 13 residues. This chain's CDR3 is CSGWAGGAGELFF. The CDR3 nucleotides read TGCAGCGGATGGGCAGGGGGTGCCGGGGAGCTGTTTTTT.

The chain has TRBV7-2 and TRBJ2-1, with D uncertain. Trimming shortened V by 2 bases and J by 10 bases, and 15 bases separated the two germline ends. The CDR3 is 14 residues long. The germline V gene encodes CDR1 SGHTA and CDR2 FQGNSA. The chain's CDR3 is CASSLSLLASEQFF. CDR3 DNA sequence: TGTGCCAGCAGCTTAAGCCTCTTGGCAAGCGAGCAGTTCTTC. The complete variable domain, with remaining parts taken from reference TRBV7-2 and TRBJ2-1, reads GAGVSQSPSNKVTEKGKDVELRCDPISGHTALYWYRQSLGQGLEFLIYFQGNSAPDKSGLPSDRFSAERTGGSVSTLTIQRTQQEDSAVYLCASSLSLLASEQFFGPGTRLTVL.